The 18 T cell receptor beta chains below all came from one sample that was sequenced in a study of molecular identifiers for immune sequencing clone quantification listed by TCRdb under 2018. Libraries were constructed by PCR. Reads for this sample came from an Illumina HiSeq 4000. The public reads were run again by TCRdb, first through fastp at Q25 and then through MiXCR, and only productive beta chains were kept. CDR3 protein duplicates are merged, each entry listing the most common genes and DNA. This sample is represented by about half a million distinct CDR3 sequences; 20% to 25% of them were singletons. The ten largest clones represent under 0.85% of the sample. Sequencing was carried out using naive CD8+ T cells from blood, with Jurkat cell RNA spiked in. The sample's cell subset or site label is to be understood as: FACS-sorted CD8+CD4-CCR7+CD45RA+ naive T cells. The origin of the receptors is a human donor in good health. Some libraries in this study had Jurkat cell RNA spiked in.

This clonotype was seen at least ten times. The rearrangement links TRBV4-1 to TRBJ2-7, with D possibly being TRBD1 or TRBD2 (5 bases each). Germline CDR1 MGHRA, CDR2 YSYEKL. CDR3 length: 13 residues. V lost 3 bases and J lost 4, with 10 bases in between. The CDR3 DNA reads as TGCGCCAGCAGCCAGATGGGGGAGTACGAGCAGTACTTC. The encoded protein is CASSQMGEYEQYF.

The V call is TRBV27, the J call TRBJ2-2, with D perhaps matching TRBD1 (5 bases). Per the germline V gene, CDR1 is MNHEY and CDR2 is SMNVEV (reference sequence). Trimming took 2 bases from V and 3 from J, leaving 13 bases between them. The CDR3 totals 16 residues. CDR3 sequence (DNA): TGTGCCAGCAGTTTACAGGGTTCGTGGGACACCGGGGAGCTGTTTTTT. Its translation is CASSLQGSWDTGELFF.

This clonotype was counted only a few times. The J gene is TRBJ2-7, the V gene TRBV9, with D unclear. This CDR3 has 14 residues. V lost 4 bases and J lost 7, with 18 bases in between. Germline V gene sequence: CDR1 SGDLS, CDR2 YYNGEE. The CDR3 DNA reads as TGTGCCAGCAGCCCAACCCTCTACTCGGTGGAGCAGTACTTC. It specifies CASSPTLYSVEQYF.

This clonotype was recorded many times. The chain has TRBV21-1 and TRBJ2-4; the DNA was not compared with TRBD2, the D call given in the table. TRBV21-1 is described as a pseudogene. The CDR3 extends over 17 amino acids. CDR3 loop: CASSKVLQPTPHDIQYF. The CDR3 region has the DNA TGTGCCAGCAGCAAAGTCCTCCAACCGACTCCGCACGACATTCAGTACTTC.

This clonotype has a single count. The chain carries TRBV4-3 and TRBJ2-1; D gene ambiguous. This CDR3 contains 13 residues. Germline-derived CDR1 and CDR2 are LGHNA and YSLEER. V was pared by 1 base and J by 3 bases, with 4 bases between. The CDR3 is CASSQALYNEQFF. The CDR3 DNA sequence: TGCGCCAGCAGCCAAGCTCTCTACAATGAGCAGTTCTTC.

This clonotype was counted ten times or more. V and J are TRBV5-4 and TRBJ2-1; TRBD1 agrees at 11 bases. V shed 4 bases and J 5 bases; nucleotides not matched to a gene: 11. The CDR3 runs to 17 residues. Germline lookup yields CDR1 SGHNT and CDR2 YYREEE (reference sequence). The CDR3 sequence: CASSVGQGAVGDNEQFF. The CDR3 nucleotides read TGTGCCAGCAGCGTAGGACAGGGGGCGGTTGGAGACAATGAGCAGTTCTTC.

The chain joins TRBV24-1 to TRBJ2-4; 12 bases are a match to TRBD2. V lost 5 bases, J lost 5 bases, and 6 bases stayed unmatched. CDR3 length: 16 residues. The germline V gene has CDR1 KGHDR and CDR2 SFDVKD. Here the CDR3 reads CATSGPLAGGQNIQYF. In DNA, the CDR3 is TGTGCCACCAGTGGCCCACTAGCGGGAGGCCAAAACATTCAGTACTTC.

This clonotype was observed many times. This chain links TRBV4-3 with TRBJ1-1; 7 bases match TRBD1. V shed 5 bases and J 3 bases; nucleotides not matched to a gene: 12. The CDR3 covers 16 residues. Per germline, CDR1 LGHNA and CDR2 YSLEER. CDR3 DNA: TGCGCCAGCAGCAAACAGGGGCGGTTTATCGACACTGAAGCTTTCTTT. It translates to CASSKQGRFIDTEAFF.

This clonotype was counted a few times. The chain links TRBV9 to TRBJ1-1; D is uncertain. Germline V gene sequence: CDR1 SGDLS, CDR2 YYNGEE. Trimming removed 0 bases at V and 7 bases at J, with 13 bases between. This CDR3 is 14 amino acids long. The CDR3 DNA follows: TGTGCCAGCAGCGTAGCTACGGCCGGGAGTGAAGCTTTCTTT. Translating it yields CASSVATAGSEAFF.

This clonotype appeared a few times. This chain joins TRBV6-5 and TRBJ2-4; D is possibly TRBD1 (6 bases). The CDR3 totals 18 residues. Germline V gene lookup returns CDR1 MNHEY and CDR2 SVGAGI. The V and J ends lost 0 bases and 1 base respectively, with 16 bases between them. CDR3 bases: TGTGCCAGCAGTTACTCTCCCATCCTCGACAGGGCCAAAAACATTCAGTACTTC. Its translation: CASSYSPILDRAKNIQYF.

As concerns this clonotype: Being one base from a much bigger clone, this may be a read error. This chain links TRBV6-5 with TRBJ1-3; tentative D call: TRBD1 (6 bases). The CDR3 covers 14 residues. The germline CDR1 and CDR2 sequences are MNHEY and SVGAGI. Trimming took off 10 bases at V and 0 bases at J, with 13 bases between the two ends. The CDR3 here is CANNRAGSGNTIYF. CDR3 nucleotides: TGTGCCAACAACAGGGCGGGCTCTGGAAACACCATATATTTT.

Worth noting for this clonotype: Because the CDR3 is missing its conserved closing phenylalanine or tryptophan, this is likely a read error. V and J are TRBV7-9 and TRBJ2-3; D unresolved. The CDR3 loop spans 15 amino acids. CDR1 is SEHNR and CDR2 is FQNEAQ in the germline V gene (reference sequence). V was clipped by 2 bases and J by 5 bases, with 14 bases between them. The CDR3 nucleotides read TGTGCCAGCAGCTTATCGGGTCCTCCGGTAGATACGCAGTATTCT. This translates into CASSLSGPPVDTQYS.

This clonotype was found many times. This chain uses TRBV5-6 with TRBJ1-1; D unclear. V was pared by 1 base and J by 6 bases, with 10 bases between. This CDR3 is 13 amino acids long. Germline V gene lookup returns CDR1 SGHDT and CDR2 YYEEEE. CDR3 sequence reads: CASSLIGKSEAFF. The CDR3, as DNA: TGTGCCAGCAGCTTGATAGGCAAGTCTGAAGCTTTCTTT.

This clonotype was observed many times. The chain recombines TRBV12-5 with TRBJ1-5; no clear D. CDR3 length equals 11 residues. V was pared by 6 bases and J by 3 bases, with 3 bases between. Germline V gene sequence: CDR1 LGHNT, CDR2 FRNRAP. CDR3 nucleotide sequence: TGTGCTAGTGGGGACAATCAGCCCCAGCATTTT. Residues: CASGDNQPQHF.

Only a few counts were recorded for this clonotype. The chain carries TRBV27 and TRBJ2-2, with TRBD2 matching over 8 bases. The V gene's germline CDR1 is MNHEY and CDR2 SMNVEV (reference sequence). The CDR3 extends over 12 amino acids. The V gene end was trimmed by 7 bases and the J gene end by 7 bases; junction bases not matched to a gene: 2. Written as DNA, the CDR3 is TGTGCCAGCAACGGGGGGGGCGGGGAGCTGTTTTTT. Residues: CASNGGGGELFF.

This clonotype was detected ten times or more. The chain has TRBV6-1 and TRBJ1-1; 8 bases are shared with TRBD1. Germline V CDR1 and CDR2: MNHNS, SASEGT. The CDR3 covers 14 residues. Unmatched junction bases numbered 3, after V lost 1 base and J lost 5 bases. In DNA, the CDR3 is TGTGCCAGCAGTGAAGTCCACAGGGGGACTGAAGCTTTCTTT. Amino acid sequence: CASSEVHRGTEAFF.

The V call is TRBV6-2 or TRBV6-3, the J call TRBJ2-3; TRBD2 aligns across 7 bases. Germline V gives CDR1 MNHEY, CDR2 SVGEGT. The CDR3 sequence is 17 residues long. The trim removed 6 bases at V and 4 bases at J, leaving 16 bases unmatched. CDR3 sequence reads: CASRPTPSLGRADTQYF. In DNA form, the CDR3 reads TGTGCCAGCAGACCAACGCCCTCCCTAGGGAGGGCAGATACGCAGTATTTT.

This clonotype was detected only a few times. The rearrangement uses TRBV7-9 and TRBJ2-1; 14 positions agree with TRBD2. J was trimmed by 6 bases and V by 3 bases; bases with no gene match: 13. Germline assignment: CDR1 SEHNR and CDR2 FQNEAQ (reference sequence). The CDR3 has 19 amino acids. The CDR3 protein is CASSFPPRLAGGPFNEQFF. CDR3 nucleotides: TGTGCCAGCAGCTTCCCTCCTCGACTAGCGGGAGGGCCCTTCAATGAGCAGTTCTTC.